This T cell receptor (beta chain) comes out of a study of blood T cell repertoires in COVID-19. On the study more broadly: Acute and convalescent COVID-19 samples came from the United States, Italy and Spain.

Generated by immunoSEQ multiplex PCR, the TCRdb table keeps only in-frame clones and is missing some. The data hold about 240,000 clones, with 82% observed a single time. V dropped 1 base and J dropped 0 bases, with 4 bases sitting between them. This CDR3 contains 14 residues. Germline CDR1 SGHTA, CDR2 FQGNSA. This clone was seen more than once but under ten times. The specimen was peripheral blood. The TCR was taken from a woman aged 55 to 70 with active or convalescent COVID-19. The chain joins TRBV7-2 to TRBJ1-3, with D hard to call. CDR3 coding DNA: TGTGCCAGCAGCTTAGGCAGCTCTGGAAACACCATATATTTT. It translates to CASSLGSSGNTIYF.